This TCR beta chain was sequenced in a study of blood T cell repertoires in COVID-19. The overall study: Whether acute or convalescent, the COVID-19 samples came from the United States, Italy and Spain. Sample material is recorded as cDNA or gDNA derived from T cells, B-cell-depleted T cells, or PBMCs.

The germline gives CDR1 SGHTA, CDR2 FQGNSA. This CDR3 is built from 16 residues. Deletions cut 5 bases from V and 2 bases from J, with 19 bases between. In the original processing: Amplification with reference gene primers provided the estimates of nucleated cell counts. TCRdb keeps only in-frame clones here, not all; method: immunoSEQ multiplex PCR. V, J and clone size were drawn from that table, and D and trimming were deduced from the DNA. The sample yields just over 150,000 clones, roughly nine tenths seen once. Sample: peripheral blood. The sequence came from a woman in her 70s with acute or convalescent COVID-19. The chain links TRBV7-2 to TRBJ2-7; D is possibly TRBD1 (6 bases). The CDR3 protein is CASSPGHARRTYEQYF. CDR3 coding DNA: TGTGCCAGCAGCCCGGGACACGCAAGACGAACCTACGAGCAGTACTTC.